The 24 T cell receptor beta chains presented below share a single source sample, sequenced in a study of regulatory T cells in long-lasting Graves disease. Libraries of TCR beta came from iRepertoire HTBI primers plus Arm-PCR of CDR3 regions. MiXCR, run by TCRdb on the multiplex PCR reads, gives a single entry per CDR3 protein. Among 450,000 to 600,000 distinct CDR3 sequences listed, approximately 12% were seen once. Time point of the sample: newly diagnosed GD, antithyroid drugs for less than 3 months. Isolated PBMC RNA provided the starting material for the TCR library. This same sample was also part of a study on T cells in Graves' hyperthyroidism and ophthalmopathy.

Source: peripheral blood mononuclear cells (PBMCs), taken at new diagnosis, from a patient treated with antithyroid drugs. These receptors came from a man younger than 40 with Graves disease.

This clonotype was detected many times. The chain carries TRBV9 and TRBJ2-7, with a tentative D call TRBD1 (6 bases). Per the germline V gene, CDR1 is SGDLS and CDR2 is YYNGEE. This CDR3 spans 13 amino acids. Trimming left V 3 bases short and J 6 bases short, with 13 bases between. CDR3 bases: TGTGCCAGCAGCGAGGGAACAGGGCGCGAGCAGTACTTC. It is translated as CASSEGTGREQYF.

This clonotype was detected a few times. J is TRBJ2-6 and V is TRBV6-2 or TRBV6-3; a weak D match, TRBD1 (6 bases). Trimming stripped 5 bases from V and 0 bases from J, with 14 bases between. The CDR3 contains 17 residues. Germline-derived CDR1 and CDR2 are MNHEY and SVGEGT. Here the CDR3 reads CASSAGAPISGANVLTF. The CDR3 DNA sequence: TGTGCCAGCAGTGCAGGGGCCCCTATCTCTGGGGCCAACGTCCTGACTTTC.

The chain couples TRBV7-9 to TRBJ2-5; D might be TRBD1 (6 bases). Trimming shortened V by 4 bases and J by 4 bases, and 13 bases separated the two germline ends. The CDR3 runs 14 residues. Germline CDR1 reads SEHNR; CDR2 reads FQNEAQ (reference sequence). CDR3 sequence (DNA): TGTGCCAGCAGCTATAGGGGGATGTCAGAGACCCAGTACTTC. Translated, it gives CASSYRGMSETQYF.

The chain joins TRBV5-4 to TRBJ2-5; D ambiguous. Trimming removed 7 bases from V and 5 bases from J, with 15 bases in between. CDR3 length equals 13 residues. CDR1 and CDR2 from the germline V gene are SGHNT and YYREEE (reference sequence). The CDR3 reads CASRVEGLETQYF. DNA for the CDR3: TGTGCCAGCCGCGTGGAAGGGTTGGAGACCCAGTACTTC.

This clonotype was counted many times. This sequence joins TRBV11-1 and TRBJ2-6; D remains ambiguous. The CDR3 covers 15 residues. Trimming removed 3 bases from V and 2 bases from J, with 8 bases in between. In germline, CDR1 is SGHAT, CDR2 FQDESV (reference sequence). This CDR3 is CASSFWTAGANVLTF. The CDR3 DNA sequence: TGTGCCAGCAGCTTCTGGACGGCTGGGGCCAACGTCCTGACTTTC.

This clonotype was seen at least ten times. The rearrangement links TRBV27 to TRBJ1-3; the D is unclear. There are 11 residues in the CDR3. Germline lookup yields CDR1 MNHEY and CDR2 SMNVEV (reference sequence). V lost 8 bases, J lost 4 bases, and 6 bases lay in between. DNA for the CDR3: TGTGCCAGCCAACGGGGAAACACCATATATTTT. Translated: CASQRGNTIYF.

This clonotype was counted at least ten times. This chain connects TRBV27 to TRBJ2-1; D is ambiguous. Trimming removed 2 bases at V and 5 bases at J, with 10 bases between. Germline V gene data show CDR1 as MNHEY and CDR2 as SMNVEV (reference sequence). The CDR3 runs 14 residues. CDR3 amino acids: CASSLARDNNEQFF. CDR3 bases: TGTGCCAGCAGTTTAGCACGTGATAACAATGAGCAGTTCTTC.

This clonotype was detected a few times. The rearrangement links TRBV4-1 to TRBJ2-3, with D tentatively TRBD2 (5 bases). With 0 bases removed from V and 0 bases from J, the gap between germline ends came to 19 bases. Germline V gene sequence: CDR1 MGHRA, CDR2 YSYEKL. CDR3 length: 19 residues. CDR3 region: CASSQDRWSGGGSTDTQYF. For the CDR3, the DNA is TGCGCCAGCAGCCAAGATCGGTGGTCCGGCGGCGGGAGCACAGATACGCAGTATTTT.

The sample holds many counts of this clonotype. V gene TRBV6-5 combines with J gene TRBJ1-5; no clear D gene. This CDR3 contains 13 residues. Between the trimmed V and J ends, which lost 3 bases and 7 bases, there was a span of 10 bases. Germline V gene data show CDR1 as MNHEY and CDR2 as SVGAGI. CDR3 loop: CASSYTVVQPQHF. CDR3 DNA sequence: TGTGCCAGCAGTTATACAGTTGTGCAGCCCCAGCATTTT.

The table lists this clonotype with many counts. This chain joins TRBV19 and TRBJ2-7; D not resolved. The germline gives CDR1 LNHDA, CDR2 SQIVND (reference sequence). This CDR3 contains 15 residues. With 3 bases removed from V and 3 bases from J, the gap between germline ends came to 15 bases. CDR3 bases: TGTGCCAGTAGTATTTCCAGCACTGCCCTCTACGAGCAGTACTTC. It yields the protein CASSISSTALYEQYF.

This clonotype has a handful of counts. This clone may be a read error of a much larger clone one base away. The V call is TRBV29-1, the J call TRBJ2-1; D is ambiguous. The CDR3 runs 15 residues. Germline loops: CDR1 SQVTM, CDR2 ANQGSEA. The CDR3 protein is CSVPDPVSSYNGQFF. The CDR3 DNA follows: TGCAGCGTTCCGGACCCCGTGAGCTCCTACAATGGGCAGTTCTTC.

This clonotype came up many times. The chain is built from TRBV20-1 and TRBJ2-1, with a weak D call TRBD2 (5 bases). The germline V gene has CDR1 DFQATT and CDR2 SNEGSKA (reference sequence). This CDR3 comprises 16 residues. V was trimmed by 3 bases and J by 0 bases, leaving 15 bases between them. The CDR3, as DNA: TGCAGTGCTAGTTTGTGGACTTCGTACTCCTACAATGAGCAGTTCTTC. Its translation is CSASLWTSYSYNEQFF.

The CDR3 region has the DNA TGTGCCAGCAGCGCAGGGACTAAGCGGACTAATGAAAAACTGTTTTTT. Protein product: CASSAGTKRTNEKLFF. This sequence joins TRBV9 and TRBJ1-4; a weak D match, TRBD1 (5 bases). Trimming took 3 bases from V and 2 from J, leaving 14 bases between them. CDR3 size: 16 residues. From germline, CDR1 is SGDLS and CDR2 YYNGEE.

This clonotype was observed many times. In nucleotides, the CDR3 is TGCAGTGAAAAAGTTTTTGCGGGATGGGGGGAGACCCAGTACTTC. Residues: CSEKVFAGWGETQYF. The chain combines TRBV20-1 with TRBJ2-5, with D perhaps TRBD2 (6 bases). CDR3 length: 15 amino acids. V was clipped by 7 bases and J by 5 bases, with 23 bases between them. Germline lookup yields CDR1 DFQATT and CDR2 SNEGSKA (reference sequence).

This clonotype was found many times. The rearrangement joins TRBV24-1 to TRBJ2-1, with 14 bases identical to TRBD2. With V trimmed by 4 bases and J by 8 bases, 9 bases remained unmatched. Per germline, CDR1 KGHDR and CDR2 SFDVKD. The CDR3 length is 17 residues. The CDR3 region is CATSDPGTSGSLDEQFF. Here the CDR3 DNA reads TGTGCCACCAGTGACCCTGGGACTAGCGGGAGCTTAGATGAGCAGTTCTTC.

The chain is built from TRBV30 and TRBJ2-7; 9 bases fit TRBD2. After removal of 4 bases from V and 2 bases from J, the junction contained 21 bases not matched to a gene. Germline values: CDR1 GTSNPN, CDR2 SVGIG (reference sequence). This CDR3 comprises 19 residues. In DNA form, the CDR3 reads TGTGCCTGGAATGTACCATTTCTACCGAGCGGGAGGATTACCTACGAGCAGTACTTC. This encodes CAWNVPFLPSGRITYEQYF.

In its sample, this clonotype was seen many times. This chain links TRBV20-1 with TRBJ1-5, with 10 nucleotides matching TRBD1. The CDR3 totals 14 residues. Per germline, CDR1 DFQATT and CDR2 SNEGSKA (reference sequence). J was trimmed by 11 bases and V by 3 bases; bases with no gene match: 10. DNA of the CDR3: TGCAGTGCTAGGGGGCCGGACAGGGGGTTCGCCCAGCATTTT. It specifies CSARGPDRGFAQHF.

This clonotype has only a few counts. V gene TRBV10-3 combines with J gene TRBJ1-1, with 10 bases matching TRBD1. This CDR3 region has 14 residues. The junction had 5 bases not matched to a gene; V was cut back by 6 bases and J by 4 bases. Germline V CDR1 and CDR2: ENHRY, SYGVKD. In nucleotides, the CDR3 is TGTGCCATCAGCTCCGGGACAGGGGTCACTGAAGCTTTCTTT. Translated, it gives CAISSGTGVTEAFF.

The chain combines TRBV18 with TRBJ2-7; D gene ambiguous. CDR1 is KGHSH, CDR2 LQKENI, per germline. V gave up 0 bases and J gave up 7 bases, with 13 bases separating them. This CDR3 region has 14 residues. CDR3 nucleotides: TGTGCCAGCTCACCACCGGTAAAAAATTGGGAGCAGTACTTC. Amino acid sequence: CASSPPVKNWEQYF.

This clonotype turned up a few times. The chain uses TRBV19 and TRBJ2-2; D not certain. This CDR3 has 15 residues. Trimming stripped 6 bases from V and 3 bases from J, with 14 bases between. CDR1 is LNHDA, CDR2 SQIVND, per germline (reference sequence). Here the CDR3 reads CASSLRIGDTGELFF. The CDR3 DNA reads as TGTGCCAGTAGCCTTAGGATAGGAGACACCGGGGAGCTGTTTTTT.

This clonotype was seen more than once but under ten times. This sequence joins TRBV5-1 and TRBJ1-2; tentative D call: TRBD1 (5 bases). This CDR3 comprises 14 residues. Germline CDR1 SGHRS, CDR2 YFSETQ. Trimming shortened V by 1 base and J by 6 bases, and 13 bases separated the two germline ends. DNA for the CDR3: TGCGCCAGCAGCTTGAGTCCAGGGAAGAATGGCTACACCTTC. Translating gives CASSLSPGKNGYTF.

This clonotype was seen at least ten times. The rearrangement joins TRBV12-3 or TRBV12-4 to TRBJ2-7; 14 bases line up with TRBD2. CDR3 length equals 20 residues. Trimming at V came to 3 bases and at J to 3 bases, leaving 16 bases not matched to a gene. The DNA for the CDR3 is TGTGCCAGCAGTTTTGAGGGACTAGCGGGAGACACCAACCTACTCTACGAGCAGTACTTC. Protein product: CASSFEGLAGDTNLLYEQYF.

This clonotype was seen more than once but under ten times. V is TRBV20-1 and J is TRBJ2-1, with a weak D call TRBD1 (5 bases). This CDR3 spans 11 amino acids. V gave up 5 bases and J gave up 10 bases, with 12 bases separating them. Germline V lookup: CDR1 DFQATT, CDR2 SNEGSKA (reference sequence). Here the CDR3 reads CSASPQGEQFF. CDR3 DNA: TGCAGTGCTTCTCCTCAGGGAGAGCAGTTCTTC.

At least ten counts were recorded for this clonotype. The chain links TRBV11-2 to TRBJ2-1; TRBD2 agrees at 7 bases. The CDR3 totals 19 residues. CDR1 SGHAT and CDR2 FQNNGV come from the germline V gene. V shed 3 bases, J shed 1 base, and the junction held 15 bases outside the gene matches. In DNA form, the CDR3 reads TGTGCCAGCAGCTTGCGAGCGGGACCCCCTCGAGGATCCTACAATGAGCAGTTCTTC. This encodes CASSLRAGPPRGSYNEQFF.